The rows below give T cell receptor beta chains drawn from one sample of a study of human T cells and chemical hapten exposure. TCRdb re-derived calls from the RACE reads in MiXCR, one entry per CDR3 protein. The profile covers around 380,000 distinct CDR3 sequences, with 5.5% appearing a single time and around 8% taken by the ten largest. The sample in question was whole blood, obtained in connection with sensitization to the hapten diphenylcyclopropenone (DPC). The receptor source for this set is a woman between 18 and 29 years old with alopecia areata. Some clones in this sample may be carry-over from other donors' samples. Each CDR3 is given with its conserved first and last residue. The D gene is left open where the match is weak. Size values are once, few and many counts, or a class for expanded clones, and some rows have none.

d_call	clone_size	v_call	j_call	cdr3_aa	cdr3_nt
-	-	TRBV7-3	TRBJ2-7	CASSSAGASYEQYF	TGTGCCAGCAGCTCCGCGGGGGCCTCCTACGAGCAGTACTTC
TRBD2	many	TRBV6-2/TRBV6-3	TRBJ2-3	CASSSPGLAADTQYF	TGTGCCAGCAGTTCACCGGGACTAGCTGCAGATACGCAGTATTTT
-	few	TRBV20-1	TRBJ1-5	CSASGSQGDQPQHF	TGCAGTGCTAGCGGTTCCCAGGGAGATCAGCCCCAGCATTTT
-	-	TRBV9	TRBJ2-1	CASSVEGARYNEQFF	TGTGCCAGCAGCGTAGAAGGGGCGCGGTACAATGAGCAGTTCTTC
-	few	TRBV12-3/TRBV12-4	TRBJ1-5	CASRVTNQPQHF	TGTGCCAGCAGAGTTACAAATCAGCCCCAGCATTTT
TRBD1	many	TRBV5-1	TRBJ2-1	CASSFEGAVVYNEQFF	TGCGCCAGCAGCTTCGAGGGGGCTGTTGTCTACAATGAGCAGTTCTTC
TRBD1	many	TRBV28	TRBJ2-3	CASSRDRENSDTQYF	TGTGCCAGCAGCCGAGACAGGGAGAACTCCGATACGCAGTATTTT
-	few	TRBV20-1	TRBJ2-1	CSARRGREMEEQFF	TGCAGTGCTAGGCGGGGGCGCGAGATGGAGGAGCAGTTCTTC
-	few	TRBV6-5	TRBJ1-2	CASSYSRLATGAERGYTF	TGTGCCAGCAGTTACTCTCGGTTAGCCACAGGTGCCGAGCGCGGCTACACCTTC
-	few	TRBV2	TRBJ2-5	CASRRYGQETQYF	TGTGCCAGCAGGCGATACGGTCAAGAGACCCAGTACTTC